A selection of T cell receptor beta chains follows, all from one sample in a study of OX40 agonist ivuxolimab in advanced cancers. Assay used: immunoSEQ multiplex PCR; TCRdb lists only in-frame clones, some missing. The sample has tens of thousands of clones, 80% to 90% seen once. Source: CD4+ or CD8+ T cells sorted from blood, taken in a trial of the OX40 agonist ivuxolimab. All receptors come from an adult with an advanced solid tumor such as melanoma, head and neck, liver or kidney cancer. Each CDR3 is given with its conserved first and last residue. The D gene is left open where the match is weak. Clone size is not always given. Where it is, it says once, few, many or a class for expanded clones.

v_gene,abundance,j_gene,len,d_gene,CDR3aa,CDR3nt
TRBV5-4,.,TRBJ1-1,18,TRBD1,CASSFWDRVRITNTEAFF,TGTGCCAGCAGCTTTTGGGACAGGGTAAGGATAACGAACACTGAAGCTTTCTTT
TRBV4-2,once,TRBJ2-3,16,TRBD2,CASSFSGGGSTDTQYF,TGTGCCAGCAGTTTTAGCGGGGGGGGCAGCACAGATACGCAGTATTTT
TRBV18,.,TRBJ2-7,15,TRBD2,CASSPLGLAGYEQYF,TGTGCCAGCTCACCGCTTGGACTAGCAGGATACGAGCAGTACTTC
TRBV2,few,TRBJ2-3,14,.,CASTGVGGTDTQYF,TGTGCCAGCACCGGCGTGGGGGGCACAGATACGCAGTATTTT
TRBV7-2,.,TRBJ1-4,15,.,CASSEWGATNEKLFF,TGTGCCAGCAGTGAATGGGGGGCAACTAATGAAAAACTGTTTTTT
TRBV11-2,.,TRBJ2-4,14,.,CASSPAGNKNIQYF,TGTGCCAGCAGCCCCGCGGGAAACAAAAACATTCAGTACTTC
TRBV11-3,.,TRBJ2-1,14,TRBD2,CASSERGGYNEQFF,TGTGCCAGCAGCGAGCGGGGGGGTTACAATGAGCAGTTCTTC
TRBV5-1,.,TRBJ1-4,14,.,CASSSGPSLEKLFF,TGCGCCAGCAGTTCGGGGCCGTCTCTGGAAAAACTGTTTTTT
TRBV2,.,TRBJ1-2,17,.,CASSEPYRGGNEYGYTF,TGTGCCAGCAGTGAACCGTACCGAGGAGGGAACGAATATGGCTACACCTTC
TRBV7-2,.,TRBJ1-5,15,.,CASSVRDGSNQPQHF,TGTGCCAGCAGCGTCCGGGACGGGAGCAATCAGCCCCAGCATTTT
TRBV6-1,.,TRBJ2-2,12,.,CASGRNTGELFF,TGTGCCAGCGGTCGCAACACCGGGGAGCTGTTTTTT
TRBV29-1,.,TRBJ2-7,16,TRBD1,CSVVFTGTGSSYEQYF,TGCAGCGTTGTATTTACGGGGACAGGGAGCTCCTACGAGCAGTACTTC
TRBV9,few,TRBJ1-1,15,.,CASSVALDREAEAFF,TGTGCCAGCAGCGTAGCATTGGACAGAGAAGCTGAAGCTTTCTTT
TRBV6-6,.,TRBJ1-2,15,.,CASSYGGRANYGYTF,TGTGCCAGCAGTTACGGGGGGAGGGCCAACTATGGCTACACCTTC
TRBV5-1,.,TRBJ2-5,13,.,CASSLARQETQYF,TGCGCCAGCAGCTTGGCGCGCCAAGAGACCCAGTACTTC
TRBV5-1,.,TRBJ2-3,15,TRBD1,CASSPGTGRWDTQYF,TGCGCCAGCAGCCCCGGGACAGGGCGTTGGGATACGCAGTATTTT
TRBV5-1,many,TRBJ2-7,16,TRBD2,CASSFGGGRTGAEQYF,TGCGCCAGCAGCTTTGGCGGGGGTAGGACCGGGGCCGAGCAGTACTTC
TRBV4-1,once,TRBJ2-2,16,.,CASSQVGISQTGELFF,TGCGCCAGCAGCCAAGTTGGGATCTCACAAACCGGGGAGCTGTTTTTT
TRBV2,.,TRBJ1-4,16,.,CARGYAEGPTNEKLFF,TGTGCCAGAGGTTACGCGGAGGGACCAACTAATGAAAAACTGTTTTTT
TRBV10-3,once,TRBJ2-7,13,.,CAISSDSFYEQYF,TGTGCCATCAGTAGCGACAGCTTCTACGAGCAGTACTTC
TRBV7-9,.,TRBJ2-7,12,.,CASSLQGYEQYF,TGTGCCAGCAGCCTACAGGGCTACGAGCAGTACTTC
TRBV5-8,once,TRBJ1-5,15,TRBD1,CASNRGTGNRQPQHF,TGTGCCAGCAACAGGGGGACAGGGAACAGACAGCCCCAGCATTTT
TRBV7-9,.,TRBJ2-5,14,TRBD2,CASSLGLAEETQYF,TGTGCCAGCAGCTTGGGACTAGCGGAAGAGACCCAGTACTTC
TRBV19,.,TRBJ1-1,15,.,CASSIQADWNTEAFF,TGTGCCAGTAGTATACAGGCTGATTGGAACACTGAAGCTTTCTTT
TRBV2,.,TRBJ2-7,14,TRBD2,CASSPLAGGYEQYF,TGTGCCAGCAGCCCCCTAGCGGGGGGCTACGAGCAGTACTTC
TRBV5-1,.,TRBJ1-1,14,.,CASSAFGPNTEAFF,TGCGCCAGCAGCGCCTTCGGGCCGAACACTGAAGCTTTCTTT
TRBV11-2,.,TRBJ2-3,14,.,CASTPGPSTDTQYF,TGTGCCAGCACCCCGGGGCCTAGCACAGATACGCAGTATTTT
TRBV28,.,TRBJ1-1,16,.,CASSTRARGTNTEAFF,TGTGCCAGCAGTACAAGGGCCCGGGGTACGAACACTGAAGCTTTCTTT
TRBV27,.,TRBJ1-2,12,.,CASSFRTGGYTF,TGTGCCAGCAGTTTTCGAACGGGGGGCTACACCTTC
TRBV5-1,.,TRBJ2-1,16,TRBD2,CASSLVARGGINEQFF,TGCGCCAGCAGCTTGGTAGCGCGGGGGGGCATCAATGAGCAGTTCTTC
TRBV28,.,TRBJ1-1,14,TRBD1,CASSPDRGSTEAFF,TGTGCCAGCAGTCCGGACAGGGGAAGCACTGAAGCTTTCTTT
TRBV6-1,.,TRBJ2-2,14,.,CASSEARQFGELFF,TGTGCCAGCAGTGAAGCGCGACAGTTCGGGGAGCTGTTTTTT
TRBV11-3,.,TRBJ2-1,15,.,CASSFRESSYNEQFF,TGTGCCAGCAGCTTTAGGGAGAGCTCCTACAATGAGCAGTTCTTC
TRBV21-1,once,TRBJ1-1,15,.,CARNRLPDRGSEAFF,TGTGCCCGAAACCGCCTTCCGGACAGGGGGAGTGAAGCTTTCTTT
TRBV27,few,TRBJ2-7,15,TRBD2,CASSALAGVSYEQYF,TGTGCCAGCAGCGCACTAGCGGGGGTCTCCTACGAGCAGTACTTC
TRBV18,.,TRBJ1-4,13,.,CASSPGTNEKLFF,TGTGCCAGCTCACCTGGTACTAATGAAAAACTGTTTTTT
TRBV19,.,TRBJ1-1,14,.,CASTEGATNTEAFF,TGTGCCAGTACGGAAGGGGCCACGAACACTGAAGCTTTCTTT
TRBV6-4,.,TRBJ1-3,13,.,CATSPSAGNTIYF,TGTGCCACAAGCCCCTCGGCCGGAAACACCATATATTTT
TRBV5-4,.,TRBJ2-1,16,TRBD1,CASSLAAGGVYNEQFF,TGTGCCAGCAGCTTGGCCGCAGGGGGTGTCTACAATGAGCAGTTCTTC
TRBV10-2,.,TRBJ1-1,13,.,CATLDPRGTEAFF,TGCGCCACCTTAGACCCCAGAGGAACTGAAGCTTTCTTT